The 2 T cell receptor beta chains below come from one sample, sequenced in a study of cytomegalovirus exposure and HLA in healthy donors. PCR amplification relied on 60 Vbeta primers (plus 13 Jbeta primers). Assay: immunoSEQ multiplex PCR; the TCRdb copy retains only in-frame clones and omits some. Of around 140,000 clones listed, around 77% are singletons. Sequenced: PBMCs. These receptors were obtained from a woman between 55 and 75 years old in good health and CMV-seronegative.

V and J are TRBV18 and TRBJ2-2; perhaps TRBD2 as D (6 bases). CDR3 size: 14 residues. Trimming pared 6 bases from V and 6 bases from J, leaving 14 bases between. Germline V lookup: CDR1 KGHSH, CDR2 LQKENI. The CDR3: CASSPLGRSGELFF. The CDR3 nucleotides read TGTGCCAGCTCTCCGCTAGGGAGGTCCGGGGAGCTGTTTTTT.

The genes are TRBV7-9 and TRBJ1-1; D ambiguous. Between the trimmed V and J ends, which lost 0 bases and 1 base, there was a span of 6 bases. CDR1 is SEHNR, CDR2 FQNEAQ, per germline (reference sequence). The CDR3 loop spans 14 amino acids. The CDR3 spells CASSLAAGNTEAFF. In nucleotides, the CDR3 is TGTGCCAGCAGCTTAGCGGCGGGGAACACTGAAGCTTTCTTT.